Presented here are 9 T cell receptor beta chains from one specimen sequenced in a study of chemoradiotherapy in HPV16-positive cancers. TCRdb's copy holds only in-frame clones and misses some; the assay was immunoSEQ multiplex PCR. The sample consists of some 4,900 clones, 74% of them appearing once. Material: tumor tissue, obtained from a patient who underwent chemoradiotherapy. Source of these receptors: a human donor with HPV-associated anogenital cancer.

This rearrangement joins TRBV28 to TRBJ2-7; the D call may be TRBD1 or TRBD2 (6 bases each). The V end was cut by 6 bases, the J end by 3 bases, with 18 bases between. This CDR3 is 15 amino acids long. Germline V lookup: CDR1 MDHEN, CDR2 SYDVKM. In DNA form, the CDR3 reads TGTGCCAGCAGCCTCGGTGGAGGGGGAGGCTACGAGCAGTACTTC. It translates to CASSLGGGGGYEQYF.

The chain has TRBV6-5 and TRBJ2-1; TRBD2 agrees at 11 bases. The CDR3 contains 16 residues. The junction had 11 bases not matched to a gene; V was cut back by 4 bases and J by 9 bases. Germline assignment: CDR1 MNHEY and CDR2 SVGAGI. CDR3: CASSLVLAGGRSEQFF. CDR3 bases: TGTGCCAGCAGTTTAGTCCTAGCGGGAGGCAGGAGTGAGCAGTTCTTC.

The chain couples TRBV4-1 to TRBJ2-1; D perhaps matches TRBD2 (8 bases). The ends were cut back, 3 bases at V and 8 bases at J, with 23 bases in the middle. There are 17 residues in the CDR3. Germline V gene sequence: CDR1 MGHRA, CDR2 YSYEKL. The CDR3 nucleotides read TGCGCCAGCAGCCAGGGGGGGGGACTAGGAGGACAGGATGAGCAGTTCTTC. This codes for CASSQGGGLGGQDEQFF.

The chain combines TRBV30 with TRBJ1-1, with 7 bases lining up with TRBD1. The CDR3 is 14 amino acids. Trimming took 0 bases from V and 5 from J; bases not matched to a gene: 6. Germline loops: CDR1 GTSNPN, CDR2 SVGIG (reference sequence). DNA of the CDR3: TGTGCCTGGAGTGTAATACAGGGGAGGACTGAAGCTTTCTTT. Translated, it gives CAWSVIQGRTEAFF.

The CDR3 bases are TGTGCCAGCAGCGCCAGTACCGGGGAGCTGTTTTTT. Protein product: CASSASTGELFF. This chain links TRBV11-2 with TRBJ2-2; D uncertain. The length of the CDR3 is 12 residues. V lost 5 bases to trimming and J lost 5 bases, with 6 bases between them. The germline V gene has CDR1 SGHAT and CDR2 FQNNGV.

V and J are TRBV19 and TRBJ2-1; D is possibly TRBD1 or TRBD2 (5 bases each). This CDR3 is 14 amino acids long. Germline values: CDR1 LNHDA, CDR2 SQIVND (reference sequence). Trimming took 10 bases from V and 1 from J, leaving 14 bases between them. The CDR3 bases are TGTGCCACCCATTGGGGGAATTCCTACAATGAGCAGTTCTTC. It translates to CATHWGNSYNEQFF.

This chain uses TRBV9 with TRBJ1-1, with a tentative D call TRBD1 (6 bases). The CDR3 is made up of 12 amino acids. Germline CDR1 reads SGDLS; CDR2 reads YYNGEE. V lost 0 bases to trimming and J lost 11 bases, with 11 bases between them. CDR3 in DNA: TGTGCCAGCAGCGTAGGGGGGGGCGCCGCTTTCTTT. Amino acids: CASSVGGGAAFF.

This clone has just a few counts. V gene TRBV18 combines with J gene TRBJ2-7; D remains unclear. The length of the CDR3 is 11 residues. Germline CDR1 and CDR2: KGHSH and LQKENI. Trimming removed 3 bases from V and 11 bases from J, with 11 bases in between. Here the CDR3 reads CASSPGDWEYF. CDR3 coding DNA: TGTGCCAGCTCACCGGGTGACTGGGAGTACTTC.

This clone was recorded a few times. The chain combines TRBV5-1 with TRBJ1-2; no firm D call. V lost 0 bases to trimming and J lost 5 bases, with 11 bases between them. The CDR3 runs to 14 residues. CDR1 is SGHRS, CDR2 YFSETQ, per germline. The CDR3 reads CASSLASAAYGYTF. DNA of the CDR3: TGCGCCAGCAGCTTGGCCTCGGCGGCTTATGGCTACACCTTC.